The next 12 T cell receptor beta chains were all read from a single sample in a study of cytotoxic CD8 clonotypes in ibrutinib-treated CLL. The assay was immunoSEQ multiplex PCR, and TCRdb's table has in-frame clones only and misses some. This table holds roughly 330,000 clones, approximately 67% found once. Specimen: PBMCs, collected after 36 months of ibrutinib treatment. The receptors were sampled from a human donor with chronic lymphocytic leukemia.

The chain is built from TRBV19 and TRBJ2-7, with 9 bases matching TRBD1. This CDR3 has 13 amino acids. In germline, CDR1 is LNHDA, CDR2 SQIVND (reference sequence). The V gene end was trimmed by 5 bases and the J gene end by 5 bases; junction bases not matched to a gene: 4. The CDR3 bases are TGTGCCAGTAGTTCGGACAGGGGCAACGAGCAGTACTTC. Translating it yields CASSSDRGNEQYF. The full variable domain, with the rest looked up from reference TRBV19 and TRBJ2-7, is DGGITQSPKYLFRKEGQNVTLSCEQNLNHDAMYWYRQDPGQGLRLIYYSQIVNDFQKGDIAEGYSVSREKKESFPLTVTSAQKNPTAFYLCASSSDRGNEQYFGPGTRLTVT.

The V call is TRBV19, the J call TRBJ1-2, with D uncertain. V lost 3 bases to trimming and J lost 0 bases, with 14 bases between them. This CDR3 contains 16 residues. Per the germline V gene, CDR1 is LNHDA and CDR2 is SQIVND (reference sequence). The CDR3 region is CASSMRVLEANYGYTF. CDR3 nucleotide sequence: TGTGCCAGTAGTATGAGGGTCTTGGAAGCTAACTATGGCTACACCTTC. Variable domain in full (rest from reference TRBV19 and TRBJ1-2): DGGITQSPKYLFRKEGQNVTLSCEQNLNHDAMYWYRQDPGQGLRLIYYSQIVNDFQKGDIAEGYSVSREKKESFPLTVTSAQKNPTAFYLCASSMRVLEANYGYTFGSGTRLTVV.

The J gene is TRBJ2-7, the V gene TRBV18; no clear D. Germline CDR1 KGHSH, CDR2 LQKENI. V lost 3 bases and J lost 2, with 11 bases in between. This CDR3 is 14 amino acids long. CDR3 sequence (DNA): TGTGCCAGCTCACCCGAAGCGAGCACCTACGAGCAGTACTTC. Protein sequence: CASSPEASTYEQYF.

The genes are TRBV25-1 and TRBJ2-3; the D is unclear. The CDR3 length is 14 residues. V was clipped by 0 bases and J by 1 base, with 5 bases between them. Germline V gene lookup returns CDR1 MGHDK and CDR2 SYGVNS. In nucleotides, the CDR3 is TGTGCCAGCAGTGAATACTCCGGCACAGATACGCAGTATTTT. This encodes CASSEYSGTDTQYF. Full variable domain (rest looked up from reference TRBV25-1 and TRBJ2-3): EADIYQTPRYLVIGTGKKITLECSQTMGHDKMYWYQQDPGMELHLIHYSYGVNSTEKGDLSSESTVSRIRTEHFPLTLESARPSHTSQYLCASSEYSGTDTQYFGPGTRLTVL.

V is TRBV28 and J is TRBJ2-3, with TRBD1 matching over 7 bases. CDR3 size: 17 residues. Germline lookup yields CDR1 MDHEN and CDR2 SYDVKM. The V and J ends lost 5 bases and 1 base, in that order; junction bases with no gene match: 12. The CDR3 bases are TGTGCCAGCAGTCACTCCTTCAGGGGGTTCCGCACAGATACGCAGTATTTT. Its protein is CASSHSFRGFRTDTQYF.

The chain couples TRBV7-9 to TRBJ2-5, with 8 nucleotides matching TRBD2. The trim removed 3 bases at V and 3 bases at J, leaving 3 bases unmatched. Per the germline V gene, CDR1 is SEHNR and CDR2 is FQNEAQ (reference sequence). The CDR3 runs 14 residues. CDR3 sequence (DNA): TGTGCCAGCAGCTTCTCGGGACTAGAAGAGACCCAGTACTTC. Amino acid sequence: CASSFSGLEETQYF.

The chain joins TRBV5-1 to TRBJ1-1; D is unclear. CDR3 length equals 15 residues. Germline assignment: CDR1 SGHRS and CDR2 YFSETQ. Trimming shortened V by 6 bases and J by 4 bases, and 19 bases separated the two germline ends. The DNA of the CDR3 is TGCGCCAGCAAGCTTGGGGTTTCCCGGGGCACTGAAGCTTTCTTT. Translation: CASKLGVSRGTEAFF.

The chain has TRBV27 and TRBJ1-2; D is ambiguous. The CDR3 is 13 residues long. Trimming shortened V by 6 bases and J by 7 bases, and 15 bases separated the two germline ends. Germline V gene data show CDR1 as MNHEY and CDR2 as SMNVEV (reference sequence). CDR3: CASSRWVGSGYTF. CDR3 nucleotide sequence: TGTGCCAGCAGCCGCTGGGTAGGCTCTGGCTACACCTTC.

J is TRBJ2-7 and V is TRBV19; 8 bases agree with TRBD1. Losses at the gene ends were 5 bases for V and 2 bases for J; bases not matched to a gene: 5. The CDR3 length is 14 residues. Germline V gene lookup returns CDR1 LNHDA and CDR2 SQIVND (reference sequence). CDR3 amino acids: CASSPRTGPYEQYF. The CDR3 DNA sequence: TGTGCCAGTAGTCCGAGGACAGGGCCCTACGAGCAGTACTTC. The complete variable domain, with remaining parts taken from reference TRBV19 and TRBJ2-7, reads DGGITQSPKYLFRKEGQNVTLSCEQNLNHDAMYWYRQDPGQGLRLIYYSQIVNDFQKGDIAEGYSVSREKKESFPLTVTSAQKNPTAFYLCASSPRTGPYEQYFGPGTRLTVT.

The genes are TRBV27 and TRBJ1-4; TRBD1 is a possible D gene (6 bases). The CDR3 runs 14 residues. The germline V and J ends were trimmed by 5 bases and 5 bases, with 12 bases remaining between them. Germline V gene data show CDR1 as MNHEY and CDR2 as SMNVEV (reference sequence). CDR3 coding DNA: TGTGCCAGCAGTCAGGACAGAGGGAATGAAAAACTGTTTTTT. It specifies CASSQDRGNEKLFF.

This chain uses TRBV2 with TRBJ1-2, with TRBD1 identical over 7 bases. CDR3 length: 14 amino acids. Germline V gene sequence: CDR1 SNHLY, CDR2 FYNNEI. V was pared by 8 bases and J by 0 bases, with 6 bases of the junction left unmatched. CDR3 loop: CASLLDRANYGYTF. The CDR3 DNA sequence: TGTGCCAGCCTACTCGACAGGGCTAACTATGGCTACACCTTC.

The chain employs TRBV4-1 and TRBJ2-5; D unclear. Germline V lookup: CDR1 MGHRA, CDR2 YSYEKL. The CDR3 extends over 15 amino acids. The V and J ends lost 0 bases and 2 bases respectively, with 10 bases between them. The DNA of the CDR3 is TGCGCCAGCAGCCAAGAAGGGTGGGCTCAAGAGACCCAGTACTTC. Translated, it gives CASSQEGWAQETQYF.